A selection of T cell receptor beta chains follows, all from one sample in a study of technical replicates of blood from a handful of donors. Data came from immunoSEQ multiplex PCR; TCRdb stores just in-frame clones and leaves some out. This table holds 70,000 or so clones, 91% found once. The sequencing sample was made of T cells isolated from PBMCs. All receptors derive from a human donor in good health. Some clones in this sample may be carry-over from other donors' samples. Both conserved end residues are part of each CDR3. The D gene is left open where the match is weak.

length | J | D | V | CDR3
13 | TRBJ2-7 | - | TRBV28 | CASSLRSPYEQYF
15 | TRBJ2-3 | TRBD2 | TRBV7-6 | CASRPLAGPPDTQYF
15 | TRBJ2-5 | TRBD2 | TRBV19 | CASTGLAGGEETQYF
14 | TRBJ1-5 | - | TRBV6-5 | CASSAGTGVQPQHF
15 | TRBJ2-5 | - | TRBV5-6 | CASSLARVGQETQYF
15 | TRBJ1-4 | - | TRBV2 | CASSDQSATNEKLFF
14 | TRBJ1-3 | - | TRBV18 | CASSPTGTGNTIYF
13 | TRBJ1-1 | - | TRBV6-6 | CASIPTESQKPFF
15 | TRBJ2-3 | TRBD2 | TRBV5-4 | CASSPSGGEIDTQYF
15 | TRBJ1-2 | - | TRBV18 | CASSPASNAGYGYTF
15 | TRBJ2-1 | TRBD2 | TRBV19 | CASSIDGGAYNEQFF
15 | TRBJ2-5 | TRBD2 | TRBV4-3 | CASSLRTSGRQTQYF
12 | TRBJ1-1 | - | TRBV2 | CATLRPGTEAFF
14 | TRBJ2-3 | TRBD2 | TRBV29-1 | CSAWGTSGTDTQYF
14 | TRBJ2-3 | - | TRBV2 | CASRDQGNSDTQYF
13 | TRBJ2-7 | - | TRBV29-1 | CSVLTGSLYEQYF
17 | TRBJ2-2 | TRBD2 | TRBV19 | CASSDLLAGEDTGELFF
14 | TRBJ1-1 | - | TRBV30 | CAWSARDFGTEAFF
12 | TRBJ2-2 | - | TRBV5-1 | CASSLAGGELFF
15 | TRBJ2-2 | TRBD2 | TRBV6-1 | CASSEQRGNTGELFF
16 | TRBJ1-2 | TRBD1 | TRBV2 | CASRDRGPRVLDGYTF
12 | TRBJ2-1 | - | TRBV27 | CAARTSYNEQFF
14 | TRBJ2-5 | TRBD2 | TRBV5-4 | CASSLYGTKETQYF
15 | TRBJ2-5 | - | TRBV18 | CASSPGGPPLETQYF
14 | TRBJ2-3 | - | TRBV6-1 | CASRPTEPTDTQYF
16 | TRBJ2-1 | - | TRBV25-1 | CASSEIQGGFSNEQFF
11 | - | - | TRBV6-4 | CASGTGYEQYF
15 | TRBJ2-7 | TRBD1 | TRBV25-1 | CASSNRDRPYYEQYF
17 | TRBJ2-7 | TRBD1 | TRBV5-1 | CASSVTGGSVPRDEQYF
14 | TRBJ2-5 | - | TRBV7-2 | CASSQQIFQETQYF
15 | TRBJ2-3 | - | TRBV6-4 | CASSDSSETTDTQYF
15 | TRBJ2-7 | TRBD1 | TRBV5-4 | CASSPGTGVPYEQYF
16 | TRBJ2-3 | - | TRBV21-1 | CASRIYVDSNTDTQYF
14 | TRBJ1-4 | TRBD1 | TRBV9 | CASSADRGNEKLFF
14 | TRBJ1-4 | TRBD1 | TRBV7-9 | CASSLRQGNEKLFF
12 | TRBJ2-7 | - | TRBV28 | CASSGNAYEQYF
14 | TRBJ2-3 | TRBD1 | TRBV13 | CASARDSRTDTQYF
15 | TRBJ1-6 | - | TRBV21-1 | CASSKDTDGDSPLHF
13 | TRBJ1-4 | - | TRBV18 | CASSPPSLLKLFF
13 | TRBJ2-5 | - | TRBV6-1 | CASSGARQETQYF
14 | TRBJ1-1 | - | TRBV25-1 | CASSSLEGNTEAFF
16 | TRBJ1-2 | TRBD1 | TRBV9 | CASNGGSQGANYGYTF
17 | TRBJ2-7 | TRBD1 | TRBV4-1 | CASSQQTGQGAAYEQYF
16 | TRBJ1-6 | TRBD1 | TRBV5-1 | CASSLERGLGGSPLHF
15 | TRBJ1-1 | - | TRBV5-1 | CASSPADGGSTEAFF
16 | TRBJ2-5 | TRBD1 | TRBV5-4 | CASSLGGQGAFETQYF
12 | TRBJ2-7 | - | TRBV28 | CASSLGVDEQYF
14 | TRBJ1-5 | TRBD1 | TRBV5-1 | CASRLTGDNQPQHF
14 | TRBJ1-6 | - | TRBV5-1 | CASSLGTNNSPLHF
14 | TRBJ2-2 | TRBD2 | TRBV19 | CAINGDYPTGELFF
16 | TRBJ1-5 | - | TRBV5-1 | CASSLGGAGMQQPQHF
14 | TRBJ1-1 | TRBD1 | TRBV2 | CATLKGAEGPEAFF